This is a list of T cell receptor beta chains from one sample in a study of early T cells in non-severe SARS-CoV-2 infection. TCRdb used MiXCR to reprocess the 5' RACE reads, holding one entry per CDR3 protein. Among about 55,000 distinct CDR3 sequences listed, 5.5% to 8.5% were seen once. This specimen consisted of whole blood, obtained at baseline. These receptors all come from an adult who was a healthcare worker with PCR-confirmed SARS-CoV-2 infection or an uninfected control (not recorded which). Each CDR3 is given with its conserved first and last residue. A D gene is named only where the DNA matches it firmly. Clone size appears in some rows only: once, few, many, or a class for an expanded clone.

size,J,D,V,CDR3,DNA
few,TRBJ2-7,TRBD1,TRBV27,CASTTTGGRYEQYF,TGTGCCAGCACCACAACAGGGGGCCGATACGAGCAGTACTTC
few,TRBJ2-3,TRBD2,TRBV27,CASRNLGLAGGTDTQYF,TGTGCCTCCCGGAACCTGGGGCTAGCGGGGGGTACAGATACGCAGTATTTT
many,TRBJ2-4,.,TRBV13,CASSRLLAKNIQYF,TGTGCCAGCAGCCGATTGTTAGCCAAAAACATTCAGTACTTC
.,TRBJ2-5,TRBD2,TRBV19,CASSDSAGLAGEKQETQYF,TGTGCCAGTAGCGACTCAGCGGGACTAGCGGGGGAGAAACAAGAGACCCAGTACTTC
many,TRBJ1-1,.,TRBV4-3,CASSQEVALEAFF,TGCGCCAGCAGCCAAGAGGTTGCCCTAGAAGCTTTCTTT
few,TRBJ2-1,.,TRBV9,CASSGIPGLLFF,TGTGCCAGCAGCGGTATACCGGGACTCCTGTTCTTC
many,TRBJ2-2,.,TRBV7-9,CASSLSVESELFF,TGTGCCAGCAGCCTATCCGTCGAATCGGAGCTGTTTTTT
few,TRBJ1-1,.,TRBV7-2,CASSSQRTFNAFF,TGTGCCAGCAGCTCCCAACGGACATTCAACGCTTTCTTT
few,TRBJ2-7,.,TRBV19,CASSIETASYEQYF,TGTGCCAGTAGTATAGAGACAGCCTCCTACGAGCAGTACTTC
many,TRBJ2-3,TRBD1,TRBV24-1,CATSDTGGTDTQYF,TGTGCCACCAGTGATACAGGGGGCACAGATACGCAGTATTTT
.,TRBJ2-5,TRBD1,TRBV7-8,CASSPDRQETQYF,TGTGCCAGCAGCCCGGACAGGCAAGAGACCCAGTACTTC
many,TRBJ2-7,.,TRBV12-3/TRBV12-4,CASSPAGTYSHEQYF,TGTGCCAGCAGTCCCGCAGGGACCTACTCCCACGAGCAGTACTTC
many,TRBJ2-5,.,TRBV5-6,CASSFLETQYF,TGTGCCAGCAGCTTTTTAGAGACCCAGTACTTC
few,TRBJ1-2,.,TRBV4-1,CASPPINDDRYNYGYTF,TGCGCCAGCCCACCTATCAACGACGACAGATATAACTATGGCTACACCTTC
many,TRBJ1-2,.,TRBV6-5,CASSYSPEIYGYTF,TGTGCCAGCAGTTACTCGCCAGAGATCTATGGCTACACCTTC
many,TRBJ1-1,.,TRBV9,CASSVSAIRSTEAFF,TGTGCCAGCAGCGTATCGGCTATTCGCAGCACTGAAGCTTTCTTT
many,TRBJ2-7,TRBD2,TRBV20-1,CSARAGLAERSYEQYF,TGCAGTGCTAGGGCGGGACTAGCGGAAAGATCCTACGAGCAGTACTTC
.,TRBJ1-5,.,TRBV28,CASSVQVWTSQPQHF,TGTGCCAGCAGTGTCCAGGTGTGGACATCCCAGCCCCAGCATTTT
many,TRBJ2-5,TRBD2,TRBV12-3/TRBV12-4,CASSLGLGRGGIQETQYF,TGTGCCAGCAGTTTAGGACTGGGGCGGGGGGGCATTCAAGAGACCCAGTACTTC
many,TRBJ2-1,.,TRBV20-1,CSARGSRGRAEQFF,TGCAGTGCTAGGGGCTCGAGGGGAAGGGCTGAGCAGTTCTTC
.,TRBJ1-1,.,TRBV18,CASSRGGDTEAFF,TGTGCCAGCTCACGAGGGGGAGACACTGAAGCTTTCTTT
many,TRBJ2-7,TRBD2,TRBV12-3/TRBV12-4,CASSFNGGYEQYF,TGTGCCAGCAGTTTTAACGGGGGGTACGAGCAGTACTTC
many,TRBJ2-2,.,TRBV2,CASSVFFAGELFF,TGTGCCAGCAGTGTGTTTTTTGCCGGGGAGCTGTTTTTT
few,TRBJ1-6,.,TRBV18,CASSPRGANSPLHF,TGTGCCAGCTCACCACGGGGTGCTAATTCACCCCTCCACTTT
many,TRBJ2-5,.,TRBV28,CASSFSAQETQYF,TGTGCCAGCAGTTTCTCGGCCCAAGAGACCCAGTACTTC
.,TRBJ2-1,.,TRBV6-5,CASAGPSYNEQFF,TGTGCCAGTGCAGGACCCTCCTACAATGAGCAGTTCTTC
many,TRBJ1-2,.,TRBV20-1,CIEPRTHFSVAF,TGCATCGAACCTCGGACTCACTTCAGTGTCGCCTTC
many,TRBJ1-3,.,TRBV6-5,CASSPPGRPTGNTIYF,TGTGCCAGCAGTCCTCCGGGACGACCTACTGGAAACACCATATATTTT
many,TRBJ2-1,TRBD2,TRBV7-7,CASSPRGGAYNEQFF,TGTGCCAGCAGCCCACGCGGGGGGGCCTACAATGAGCAGTTCTTC
few,TRBJ1-5,.,TRBV20-1,CSAREARETQPQHF,TGCAGTGCTAGAGAGGCAAGGGAAACTCAGCCCCAGCATTTT
.,TRBJ2-7,.,TRBV4-2,CASSQAAGSHEQYF,TGTGCCAGCAGCCAAGCGGCAGGGTCCCACGAGCAGTACTTC
once,TRBJ2-2,.,TRBV7-8,CASSLVLVGSTAYTGELFF,TGTGCCAGCAGCTTAGTATTGGTGGGCTCTACGGCCTATACCGGGGAGCTGTTTTTT
.,TRBJ2-5,TRBD2,TRBV28,CASSYTSGGETQYF,TGTGCCAGCAGTTATACTAGCGGAGGAGAGACCCAGTACTTC
many,TRBJ2-7,.,TRBV7-9,CASSSDYRDYEQYF,TGTGCCAGCAGCTCCGATTACAGGGACTACGAGCAGTACTTC
many,TRBJ1-1,TRBD1,TRBV20-1,CSATTGQGDTEAFF,TGCAGTGCCACTACCGGACAGGGTGACACTGAAGCTTTCTTT